The following is a TCR beta chain sequence with its context. The antigen is not known. This entry is derived from a study of shared clonotypes between healthy human individuals. Findings and caveats of the study: Larger estimated richness was generally seen in naive subsets than in memory subsets. Against clonotypes common to all four donors, non-shared ones had lower generation probabilities.

Trimming left V 6 bases short and J 2 bases short, with 14 bases between. The CDR3 totals 14 residues. Germline V gene data show CDR1 as MNHEY and CDR2 as SVGAGI. Original handling: Junction-only sequences without quality scores were provided by ImmunoSEQ, so filtering was different. Clones were sequenced by immunoSEQ multiplex PCR, and TCRdb holds only the in-frame ones, with some missing. Clone size and the V and J calls come from that table; the DNA yielded D and trimming. This sample has approximately 1,500,000 clones, with 98% found just once. The TCR comes from a man younger than 40 in good health. Sequenced: naive CD4+ T cells sorted from blood. As to subset: CD45RA+ positively selected. The chain couples TRBV6-5 to TRBJ2-7; D ambiguous. CDR3 protein: CASSHPNSAYEQYF. The CDR3 DNA reads TGTGCCAGCAGCCACCCGAACAGCGCCTACGAGCAGTACTTC.